These 29 T cell receptor beta chains share one sample of origin, sequenced in a study of beta chain features in type 1 diabetes. The study's findings and limits: TCRB CDR3s were moderately but significantly shorter in Type 1 diabetes patients in all four CD4+ subsets.

Sequenced material consisted of expressed TCRB transcripts (all of the isolated RNA was reverse transcribed). Sequencing was performed with immunoSEQ multiplex PCR; in TCRdb, only in-frame clones are kept and a portion is missing. The data show about 400,000 clones, about 12% seen once. These receptors are not linked to any known antigen. Sample: naive CD4+ T cells from blood. The receptors were sampled from a woman younger than 30 with type 1 diabetes.

This clone was seen a handful of times. The chain carries TRBV4-3 and TRBJ2-7; weak D call: TRBD2 (5 bases). The V gene lost 2 bases and the J gene lost 1 base, with 12 bases spanning the gap. The CDR3 consists of 15 residues. Germline V CDR1 and CDR2: LGHNA, YSLEER. The CDR3 loop reads CASSQQRTGSYEQYF. The DNA for the CDR3 is TGCGCCAGCAGCCAACAGAGGACGGGATCCTACGAGCAGTACTTC.

J is TRBJ2-7 and V is TRBV6-1, with D possibly being TRBD2 (5 bases). V dropped 7 bases and J dropped 2 bases, with 9 bases sitting between them. This CDR3 contains 12 residues. The germline CDR1 and CDR2 sequences are MNHNS and SASEGT. CDR3 in amino acids: CASKVGAYEQYF. CDR3 nucleotide sequence: TGTGCCAGCAAGGTGGGAGCCTACGAGCAGTACTTC.

The DNA of the CDR3 is TGTGCCAGCAGCCGATGGGACAGCTCCTACGAGCAGTACTTC. Protein product: CASSRWDSSYEQYF. The rearrangement joins TRBV5-6 to TRBJ2-7; 7 bases agree with TRBD1. Germline CDR1 and CDR2: SGHDT and YYEEEE. J lost 0 bases, V lost 4 bases, and 4 bases had no gene match. This CDR3 has 14 amino acids.

CDR3 DNA: TGTGCCAGCAGCGTCAACAGGGACGGGTACGAGCAGTACTTC. It codes for CASSVNRDGYEQYF. The chain links TRBV9 to TRBJ2-7; tentatively, D is TRBD1 (6 bases). The CDR3 has 14 residues. V lost 2 bases and J lost 4, with 13 bases in between. Germline loops: CDR1 SGDLS, CDR2 YYNGEE.

This rearrangement joins TRBV19 to TRBJ2-1; possibly TRBD1 for D (5 bases). Between the trimmed V and J ends, which lost 3 bases and 4 bases, there was a span of 13 bases. Germline V gene lookup returns CDR1 LNHDA and CDR2 SQIVND (reference sequence). The CDR3 covers 15 residues. The CDR3 reads CASSIEQAPYNEQFF. As DNA, the CDR3 is TGTGCCAGTAGTATTGAACAGGCCCCGTACAATGAGCAGTTCTTC.

The chain employs TRBV7-8 and TRBJ2-7, with a possible D match to TRBD2 (5 bases). Per germline, CDR1 SGHVS and CDR2 FQNEAQ. Trimming pared 5 bases from V and 3 bases from J, leaving 8 bases between. This CDR3 has 12 amino acids. The CDR3 protein is CASSRTGYEQYF. The CDR3 coding sequence is TGTGCCAGCAGCCGGACTGGCTACGAGCAGTACTTC.

The chain joins TRBV5-1 to TRBJ2-7; 9 nucleotides line up with TRBD1. After removal of 4 bases from V and 1 base from J, the junction contained 6 bases not matched to a gene. Germline V gene data show CDR1 as SGHRS and CDR2 as YFSETQ. This CDR3 is 15 amino acids long. DNA of the CDR3: TGCGCCAGCAGCCCAAAAGACAGGGGGTCCTACGAGCAGTACTTC. Its translation is CASSPKDRGSYEQYF.

This clone occurred a few times. V gene TRBV5-1 combines with J gene TRBJ2-1; D is possibly TRBD2 (5 bases). Germline assignment: CDR1 SGHRS and CDR2 YFSETQ. The CDR3 extends over 13 amino acids. Trimming left V 0 bases short and J 8 bases short, with 9 bases between. Here the CDR3 reads CASSLGPADEQFF. DNA of the CDR3: TGCGCCAGCAGCTTGGGGCCAGCGGATGAGCAGTTCTTC. Filled out from reference TRBV5-1 and TRBJ2-1, the complete variable domain reads KAGVTQTPRYLIKTRGQQVTLSCSPISGHRSVSWYQQTPGQGLQFLFEYFSETQRNKGNFPGRFSGRQFSNSRSEMNVSTLELGDSALYLCASSLGPADEQFFGPGTRLTVL.

This clone occurred a few times. The chain uses TRBV7-2 and TRBJ1-3; weak D call: TRBD1 (5 bases). Trimming pared 1 base from V and 0 bases from J, leaving 13 bases between. The V gene's germline CDR1 is SGHTA and CDR2 FQGNSA. The CDR3 spans 17 residues. CDR3 amino acids: CASSLGGTIPSGNTIYF. The DNA for the CDR3 is TGTGCCAGCAGCTTAGGAGGGACTATACCCTCTGGAAACACCATATATTTT. The variable domain in full, completed from reference TRBV7-2 and TRBJ1-3, reads GAGVSQSPSNKVTEKGKDVELRCDPISGHTALYWYRQSLGQGLEFLIYFQGNSAPDKSGLPSDRFSAERTGGSVSTLTIQRTQQEDSAVYLCASSLGGTIPSGNTIYFGEGSWLTVV.

The chain employs TRBV29-1 and TRBJ1-4; TRBD1 matches 10 bases. Trimming removed 6 bases from V and 8 bases from J; junction bases left unmatched: 9. CDR1 and CDR2 (germline): SQVTM, ANQGSEA. CDR3 length: 14 residues. The CDR3 loop is CSVATTGGPEKLFF. The CDR3 DNA sequence: TGCAGCGTCGCCACGACAGGGGGCCCCGAAAAACTGTTTTTT.

The chain is built from TRBV19 and TRBJ2-1; D is ambiguous. Germline assignment: CDR1 LNHDA and CDR2 SQIVND (reference sequence). The length of the CDR3 is 11 residues. V lost 5 bases to trimming and J lost 3 bases, with 2 bases between them. This CDR3 is CASSHYNEQFF. The CDR3 nucleotides read TGTGCCAGTAGTCACTACAATGAGCAGTTCTTC.

This clone has a handful of counts. This chain connects TRBV5-1 to TRBJ2-7; TRBD1 aligns across 11 bases. This CDR3 has 15 amino acids. Germline CDR1 reads SGHRS; CDR2 reads YFSETQ. V gave up 4 bases and J gave up 4 bases; unmatched junction bases: 7. In nucleotides, the CDR3 is TGCGCCAGCAGCCCGCGGACAGGGGGCATATACGAGCAGTACTTC. Protein product: CASSPRTGGIYEQYF.

This clone was detected a few times. The chain uses TRBV7-2 and TRBJ2-5, with 8 nucleotides matching TRBD1. In germline, CDR1 is SGHTA, CDR2 FQGNSA. J gave up 1 base and V 5 bases, and 12 bases lay outside the gene matches. This CDR3 is 17 amino acids long. DNA of the CDR3: TGTGCCAGCAGCCAAAGACAGGGGTACAAGGGCCAAGAGACCCAGTACTTC. This encodes CASSQRQGYKGQETQYF.

This clone has a handful of counts. The genes are TRBV7-2 and TRBJ2-4; no clear D gene. CDR1 SGHTA and CDR2 FQGNSA come from the germline V gene. The CDR3 extends over 14 amino acids. The V and J ends lost 1 base and 6 bases respectively, with 10 bases between them. The CDR3 region is CASSLERRPNIQYF. The CDR3 nucleotides are TGTGCCAGCAGCTTAGAGCGACGTCCAAACATTCAGTACTTC.

This rearrangement joins TRBV25-1 to TRBJ2-7; D may be TRBD2 (5 bases). This CDR3 is built from 13 residues. The ends were cut back, 6 bases at V and 4 bases at J, with 13 bases in the middle. Germline assignment: CDR1 MGHDK and CDR2 SYGVNS. The CDR3 bases are TGTGCCAGCAGCTTATCCGGGATATACGAGCAGTACTTC. Translation gives CASSLSGIYEQYF.

In its sample, this clone was seen a few times. The chain recombines TRBV14 with TRBJ1-2, with 7 bases lining up with TRBD1. J was trimmed by 3 bases and V by 2 bases; bases with no gene match: 3. The CDR3 extends over 14 amino acids. Germline-derived CDR1 and CDR2 are SGHDN and FVKESK. CDR3 in DNA: TGTGCCAGCAGCCAACCGGGACAGTACTATGGCTACACCTTC. Translated: CASSQPGQYYGYTF.

This clone was seen a handful of times. The chain recombines TRBV6-6 with TRBJ2-2; D gene ambiguous. CDR1 MNHNY and CDR2 SVGAGI come from the germline V gene (reference sequence). The V and J ends lost 0 bases and 3 bases respectively, with 8 bases between them. The CDR3 totals 15 residues. The CDR3 reads CASSYSSRDTGELFF. CDR3 DNA: TGTGCCAGCAGTTACTCATCTCGGGACACCGGGGAGCTGTTTTTT.

This clone showed up just a few times. The V call is TRBV2, the J call TRBJ2-7; 8 positions agree with TRBD2. This CDR3 spans 15 amino acids. Germline-derived CDR1 and CDR2 are SNHLY and FYNNEI. V trimming: 6 bases; J trimming: 2 bases; junction bases outside the gene matches: 9. CDR3 sequence (DNA): TGTGCCAGCAGCGGCGGGGCGGGAGGTACCTACGAGCAGTACTTC. Protein: CASSGGAGGTYEQYF.

The chain has TRBV6-6 and TRBJ2-7; 8 nucleotides agree with TRBD1. The V gene's germline CDR1 is MNHNY and CDR2 SVGAGI (reference sequence). The CDR3 consists of 15 residues. V lost 0 bases and J lost 2; bases outside the gene matches: 3. The CDR3 sequence is CASSYSAGGTYEQYF. The CDR3 region has the DNA TGTGCCAGCAGTTACTCGGCAGGGGGCACCTACGAGCAGTACTTC.

This rearrangement joins TRBV28 to TRBJ1-2, with D unclear. The germline gives CDR1 MDHEN, CDR2 SYDVKM. V lost 3 bases to trimming and J lost 11 bases, with 13 bases between them. The CDR3 totals 12 residues. CDR3 DNA sequence: TGTGCCAGCAGTTTGCAGGAGCGGGGATACACCTTC. Its translation is CASSLQERGYTF.

There are a few counts of this clone. V is TRBV10-3 and J is TRBJ2-1; TRBD1 agrees at 11 bases. Trimming at V came to 4 bases and at J to 6 bases, leaving 2 bases not matched to a gene. CDR1 ENHRY and CDR2 SYGVKD come from the germline V gene. This CDR3 region has 14 residues. CDR3 in DNA: TGTGCCATCAGTGGGGACAGGGGGGGCAATGAGCAGTTCTTC. This codes for CAISGDRGGNEQFF.

This clone was found a few times. The chain joins TRBV11-2 to TRBJ2-3; TRBD2 agrees at 13 bases. V gave up 5 bases and J gave up 7 bases; unmatched junction bases: 9. CDR1 and CDR2 (germline): SGHAT, FQNNGV. This CDR3 region has 16 residues. For the CDR3, the DNA is TGTGCCAGCAGCACCGTCACGGGACTAGCGGGAAATACGCAGTATTTT. It codes for CASSTVTGLAGNTQYF.

A few counts support this clone. The J gene is TRBJ2-2, the V gene TRBV19; 8 bases agree with TRBD2. The CDR3 runs 14 residues. Germline V CDR1 and CDR2: LNHDA, SQIVND (reference sequence). V was pared by 8 bases and J by 3 bases, with 5 bases of the junction left unmatched. CDR3 amino acids: CASGGGRDTGELFF. The CDR3 nucleotides read TGTGCCAGTGGCGGGGGGCGAGACACCGGGGAGCTGTTTTTT.

V is TRBV28 and J is TRBJ2-7; D unresolved. Trimming removed 2 bases at V and 6 bases at J, with 8 bases between. The CDR3 runs 12 residues. Germline V gives CDR1 MDHEN, CDR2 SYDVKM. CDR3 sequence reads: CASSLGGGEQYF. The CDR3 bases are TGTGCCAGCAGTTTAGGCGGTGGCGAGCAGTACTTC.

The chain employs TRBV25-1 and TRBJ1-1, with D unresolved. The V gene's germline CDR1 is MGHDK and CDR2 SYGVNS. The V end was cut by 8 bases, the J end by 8 bases, with 15 bases between. This CDR3 comprises 12 residues. The CDR3 protein is CASSLVGGEAFF. The DNA for the CDR3 is TGTGCCAGCTCCTTGGTCGGCGGGGAAGCTTTCTTT.

This clone appeared a few times. V gene TRBV5-1 combines with J gene TRBJ2-1; 8 nucleotides line up with TRBD1. The CDR3 is 15 residues long. CDR1 and CDR2 (germline): SGHRS, YFSETQ. The J segment lost 14 bases and the V segment lost 1 base, leaving 14 bases of the junction unmatched. In nucleotides, the CDR3 is TGCGCCAGCAGCTTGATTTCAGGCGGAGCGGACAGGGAGTTCTTC. Protein product: CASSLISGGADREFF.

This clone turned up a few times. V usage is TRBV29-1 and J usage is TRBJ1-2; possible D gene TRBD1, 5 bases. Germline V gene data show CDR1 as SQVTM and CDR2 as ANQGSEA. V lost 3 bases, J lost 4 bases, and 9 bases lay in between. CDR3 length: 12 amino acids. The CDR3 DNA sequence: TGCAGCGTTGACAGGGTGGGCTATGGCTACACCTTC. It yields the protein CSVDRVGYGYTF.

This clone has just a few counts. In the same sample, other DNA sequences code for this CDR3. The chain has TRBV28 and TRBJ2-7, with D possibly being TRBD2 (5 bases). Trimming removed 6 bases from V and 3 bases from J, with 6 bases in between. Germline CDR1 MDHEN, CDR2 SYDVKM. There are 11 residues in the CDR3. In DNA form, the CDR3 reads TGTGCCAGCAGCGGGAACTACGAGCAGTACTTC. Amino acids: CASSGNYEQYF.

V gene TRBV15 combines with J gene TRBJ1-6, with D unresolved. Between the trimmed V and J ends, which lost 11 bases and 10 bases, there was a span of 9 bases. Per germline, CDR1 LNHNV and CDR2 YYDKDF (reference sequence). The length of the CDR3 is 10 residues. The CDR3 coding sequence is TGTGCCGCGTCATGGTCACCCCTCCACTTT. It translates to CAASWSPLHF.